These 3 T cell receptor beta chains were sequenced from one sample in a study of chemoradiotherapy in HPV16-positive cancers. Produced via immunoSEQ multiplex PCR; TCRdb's table is partial and in-frame only. The sample shows under 20,000 clones, more than 80% of them seen only once. The sample was blood, taken from a patient who underwent chemoradiotherapy. The source of these receptors is a human donor with HPV-associated anogenital cancer.

The CDR3 DNA is TGTGCCAGCAGCTTGAGGACGTCCGGGACAGCTACCTACTATGGCTACACCTTC. Its protein is CASSLRTSGTATYYGYTF. The chain joins TRBV11-2 to TRBJ1-2; 7 bases match TRBD1. Germline CDR1 is SGHAT and CDR2 is FQNNGV. The trim removed 3 bases at V and 3 bases at J, leaving 16 bases unmatched. The CDR3 runs to 18 residues.

The rearrangement links TRBV18 to TRBJ2-7; unclear D gene. This CDR3 has 15 residues. Per germline, CDR1 KGHSH and CDR2 LQKENI. V lost 0 bases, J lost 3 bases, and 12 bases lay in between. The CDR3 protein is CASSPPGDPHYEQYF. The CDR3 nucleotides read TGTGCCAGCTCACCACCCGGCGATCCCCACTACGAGCAGTACTTC.

The genes are TRBV9 and TRBJ2-5, with TRBD1 matching over 7 bases. Germline V gene data show CDR1 as SGDLS and CDR2 as YYNGEE. This CDR3 has 15 amino acids. V was pared by 0 bases and J by 5 bases, with 7 bases of the junction left unmatched. The CDR3 sequence: CASSVAGTEGETQYF. Here the CDR3 DNA reads TGTGCCAGCAGCGTAGCAGGGACAGAGGGGGAGACCCAGTACTTC.